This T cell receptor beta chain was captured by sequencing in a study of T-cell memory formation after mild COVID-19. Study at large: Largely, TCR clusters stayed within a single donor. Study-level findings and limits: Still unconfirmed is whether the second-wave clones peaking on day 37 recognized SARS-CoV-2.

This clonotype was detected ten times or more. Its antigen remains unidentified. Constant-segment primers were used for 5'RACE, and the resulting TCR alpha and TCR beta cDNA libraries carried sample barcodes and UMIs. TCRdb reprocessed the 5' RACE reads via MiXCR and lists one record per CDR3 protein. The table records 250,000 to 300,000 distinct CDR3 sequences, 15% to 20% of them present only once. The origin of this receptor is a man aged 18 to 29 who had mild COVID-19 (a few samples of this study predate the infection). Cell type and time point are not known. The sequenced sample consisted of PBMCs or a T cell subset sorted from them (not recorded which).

The CDR3 nucleotides read TGCGCCAGCAGCTTTCGGGTGCTAACTGGAAACACCATATATTTT. This sequence encodes CASSFRVLTGNTIYF. This chain uses TRBV4-1 with TRBJ1-3; D remains unclear. Germline V gene lookup returns CDR1 MGHRA and CDR2 YSYEKL. The CDR3 has 15 residues. The V gene lost 5 bases and the J gene lost 2 bases, with 13 bases spanning the gap.